This TCR beta chain stems from a study of metastatic and nonmetastatic thyroid tumors. Turning to the study itself: Comparison of repertoires was carried out across blood and tumor or nodule tissue from malignant and benign thyroid patients.

Study outcomes and limitations: When malignant thyroid tumors were compared with benign nodules, TCR beta diversity was reportedly significantly higher in the malignant tumors. This held in both blood and tumor samples.

Not a single patient had been given any form of treatment at any point before undergoing thyroid surgery. Points on this clone: Its antigen is currently unknown.

Methods used by the authors: CDR3 was compared across clinicopathological groups, and the resulting differences were used to build a distant-metastasis classifier for papillary thyroid cancer. With MiXCR, TCRdb reprocessed the PCR reads. The V and J calls come from TCRdb's annotation, not from the publication. Of approximately 40,000 clones in the sample, roughly 11% were seen once. Germline V lookup: CDR1 MNHEY, CDR2 SMNVEV (reference sequence). The V segment lost 5 bases and the J segment 7 bases; nucleotides outside the gene matches: 8. The CDR3 length is 15 residues. Sequenced material: blood. J is TRBJ1-6 and V is TRBV27; 7 bases are shared with TRBD1. The TCR sequence derives from a female donor with papillary thyroid cancer or a benign thyroid nodule (not recorded which). Some clones in this sample may be carry-over from other donors' samples. CDR3 loop: CASSPQGTANSPLHF. DNA of the CDR3: TGTGCCAGCAGTCCACAGGGGACAGCCAATTCACCCCTCCACTTT.